Listed below are T cell receptor beta chains from one sample, sequenced in a study of post-analysis software for immune sequencing data. A single record per CDR3 protein comes from TCRdb applying MiXCR to the PCR reads. The data contain hundreds of thousands of distinct CDR3 sequences, 25% to 30% of them singletons. Material: blood. These receptors all come from a girl aged 10 to 17 with multiple sclerosis. Each CDR3 is given with its conserved first and last residue. Each record gives: D gene, V gene, J gene, clone size, CDR3 length, CDR3 DNA, CDR3 protein. The D gene is left open where the match is weak. Where a row states a size, it is once, few, many or the class of an expanded clone; other rows omit it.

TRBD2	TRBV4-1	TRBJ2-1	-	15	TGCGCCAGCAGCCAAGGACTAGCCGGTCGACATGAGCAGTTCTTC	CASSQGLAGRHEQFF
-	TRBV7-2	TRBJ2-3	few	14	TGTGCCAGCAGTTCCTTGACTAGCACAGATACGCAGTATTTT	CASSSLTSTDTQYF
-	TRBV7-2	TRBJ2-1	few	16	TGTGCCAGCAGCTTTCTCATACAGAGTTCCTACAATGAGCAGTTCTTC	CASSFLIQSSYNEQFF
-	TRBV20-1	TRBJ1-2	few	13	TGCAGTGCTAGTGAGGGCCAGGGGAATGGCTACACCTTC	CSASEGQGNGYTF
-	TRBV6-1	TRBJ1-5	many	17	TGTGCCAGCAGTGTGTCGGGGGCCCTGAGGGGCAATCAGCCCCAGCATTTT	CASSVSGALRGNQPQHF
-	TRBV10-3	TRBJ1-1	-	12	TGTGCCATCAGTGTTCAGAACACTGAAGCTTTCTTT	CAISVQNTEAFF
-	TRBV20-1	TRBJ2-4	few	15	TGCAGTGCCAGCCGACGGAGGGTTGACAAAAACATTCAGTACTTC	CSASRRRVDKNIQYF
-	TRBV7-2	TRBJ2-7	few	16	TGTGCCAGCAGCTTTAATCCCGCCCAGCCCTCCTACGAGCAGTACTTC	CASSFNPAQPSYEQYF
-	TRBV7-9	TRBJ2-3	-	15	TGTGCCAGCAGCTCCACTAGGTCTGACACGGATACGCAGTATTTT	CASSSTRSDTDTQYF
-	TRBV5-1	TRBJ1-1	-	13	TGCGCCAGCAGACAGAACATGAACACTGAAGCTTTCTTT	CASRQNMNTEAFF
-	TRBV6-1	TRBJ1-6	few	13	TGTGCCAGCAGTGAAAGATACGATTCACCCCTCCACTTT	CASSERYDSPLHF
-	TRBV20-1	TRBJ2-7	-	12	TGCAGTGCAAGTTTGGGGGAGTGGGAGCAGTACTTC	CSASLGEWEQYF
TRBD1	TRBV29-1	TRBJ2-1	-	15	TGCAGCGTCGTACCGGGACAGGGGAGCCACAATGAGCAGTTCTTC	CSVVPGQGSHNEQFF
TRBD1	TRBV7-2	TRBJ2-1	-	15	TGTGCCAGCAGCAACACCGGGACAGGGGGCGGTGAGCAGTTCTTC	CASSNTGTGGGEQFF
TRBD1	TRBV12-3/TRBV12-4	TRBJ1-1	-	15	TGTGCCAGCAGAAAACTTCAGGGGGTTTACGCTGAAGCTTTCTTT	CASRKLQGVYAEAFF
TRBD1	TRBV15	TRBJ2-1	few	15	TGTGCCACCAGCCTAAGGGACAGGGATTACAATGAGCAGTTCTTC	CATSLRDRDYNEQFF
-	TRBV7-6	TRBJ2-1	few	15	TGTGCCAGCAGCCCAACCCGGATCTCCTACAATGAGCAGTTCTTC	CASSPTRISYNEQFF
TRBD2	TRBV20-1	TRBJ2-1	-	14	TGCAGTGCTAACCAGCGGGATAGATACAATGAGCAGTTCTTC	CSANQRDRYNEQFF
-	TRBV5-1	TRBJ1-2	-	13	TGCGCCAGCAGCTTGGAACCGGGGAGCGGCTACACCTTC	CASSLEPGSGYTF
TRBD2	TRBV6-5	TRBJ2-3	many	13	TGTGCCAGCAGTTCCACTAGCGCAGATACGCAGTATTTT	CASSSTSADTQYF